A selection of T cell receptor beta chains follows, all from one sample in a study of cytomegalovirus exposure and HLA in healthy donors. Assay used: immunoSEQ multiplex PCR; TCRdb lists only in-frame clones, some missing. The profile covers roughly 230,000 clones, with 90% appearing a single time and 3% to 3.5% taken by the ten largest. The material sequenced was PBMCs. These receptors were collected from a woman in her 30s in good health and CMV-seronegative. Each CDR3 is given with its conserved first and last residue. The D gene is left open where the match is weak. Clone size appears in some rows only: once, few, many, or a class for an expanded clone.

abundance	v_gene	j_gene	d_gene	CDR3nt	CDR3aa
once	TRBV27	TRBJ2-7	NA	TGTGCCAGCAGTCCACTCGCGGCTTACGCGTCCTACGAGCAGTACTTC	CASSPLAAYASYEQYF
NA	TRBV15	TRBJ2-1	NA	TGTGCCACCAGCAGAGATGAGAGGGAGACACTACACGATGAGCAGTTCTTC	CATSRDERETLHDEQFF
NA	TRBV28	TRBJ2-1	NA	TGTGCCAGCAGTGTTAGCGAGGCGCAGTTCTTC	CASSVSEAQFF
NA	TRBV16	TRBJ2-5	NA	TGTGCCAGCAGCCAATCTTTGCTAGAAGAGACCCAGTACTTC	CASSQSLLEETQYF
few	TRBV25-1	TRBJ2-1	TRBD2	TGTGCCAGCAGTGAATTTGGTAGCGGGGCCTACAATGAGCAGTTCTTC	CASSEFGSGAYNEQFF
NA	TRBV28	TRBJ2-3	TRBD1	TGTGCCAGCAGTTTATCGCAGGGGGCGCAGTATTTT	CASSLSQGAQYF
NA	TRBV28	TRBJ2-3	NA	TGTGCCAGCAGTTCTGACTCCCCAGATACGCAGTATTTT	CASSSDSPDTQYF
NA	TRBV5-6	TRBJ2-1	TRBD1	TGTGCCAGCAGCTCGGGTGACAGGGGAGCCTACAATGAGCAGTTCTTC	CASSSGDRGAYNEQFF
once	TRBV6-1	TRBJ1-1	NA	TGTGCCAGCAGTGAAATCGACGGCACTGAAGCTTTCTTT	CASSEIDGTEAFF
NA	TRBV7-3	TRBJ2-7	NA	TGTGCCAGCAGCTTAACGGGACTTTCCTCCTACGAGCAGTACTTC	CASSLTGLSSYEQYF
NA	TRBV27	TRBJ2-5	NA	TGTGCCAGCAGGGGGGATATAGTCGTAATAGAGACCCAGTACTTC	CASRGDIVVIETQYF
NA	TRBV7-2	TRBJ2-1	NA	TGTGCCAGCAGCCCCTATGAGGGCCCCTACAATGAGCAGTTCTTC	CASSPYEGPYNEQFF
NA	TRBV7-8	TRBJ2-5	NA	TGTGCCAGCAGCTTACGACGAACCCAAGAGACCCAGTACTTC	CASSLRRTQETQYF
NA	TRBV7-2	TRBJ2-1	NA	TGTGCCAGCAGCTTAGCCCCGACACTGATGGATGAGCAGTTCTTC	CASSLAPTLMDEQFF
NA	TRBV28	TRBJ1-4	TRBD1	TGTGCCAGCAGTTCGCCCGGGACAGGGTGGAATGAAAAACTGTTTTTT	CASSSPGTGWNEKLFF
NA	TRBV9	TRBJ2-1	TRBD1	TGTGCCAGCAGTAGGGGGCAGGGATTTTACAATGAGCAGTTCTTC	CASSRGQGFYNEQFF
once	TRBV27	TRBJ2-5	NA	TGTGCCAGCAGTATCAGGGAAGGGGAGACCCAGTACTTC	CASSIREGETQYF
NA	TRBV5-1	TRBJ1-2	NA	TGCGCCAGCGGGTCCCTCGAGGGATCCGGCTACACCTTC	CASGSLEGSGYTF
NA	TRBV6-1	TRBJ1-5	NA	TGTGCCAGCAGTAGGGAACCTGGTGCCGATCAGCCCCAGCATTTT	CASSREPGADQPQHF
NA	TRBV10-3	TRBJ2-3	TRBD2	TGTGCCATCAGTGATCGGGTTTTGGAGCGGGAGGGCCTTAGCACAGATACGCAGTATTTT	CAISDRVLEREGLSTDTQYF
NA	TRBV20-1	TRBJ2-1	NA	TGCAGTGCCCCCCGGGACAATGAGCAGTTCTTC	CSAPRDNEQFF
NA	TRBV27	TRBJ2-1	TRBD2	TGTGCCAGCAATCCAGGACAAACTAGCGGGAGTTTCCGCGATGAGCAGTTCTTC	CASNPGQTSGSFRDEQFF
NA	TRBV19	TRBJ2-4	TRBD2	TGTGCCAGTAGTATACCCGGGGGGGAGACAGGACTAGCCAAAAACATTCAGTACTTC	CASSIPGGETGLAKNIQYF
NA	TRBV5-4	TRBJ2-3	NA	TGTGCCAGCAGCTTAGGAGGGATACTAGATACGCAGTATTTT	CASSLGGILDTQYF
NA	TRBV19	TRBJ1-5	TRBD1	TGTGCCAGTAGTATAATCCACAGGGGCGGTCAGCCCCAGCATTTT	CASSIIHRGGQPQHF
NA	TRBV18	TRBJ2-3	TRBD2	TGTGCCAGCTCACGAGGATTAGCGGGAGCGGGAGATACGCAGTATTTT	CASSRGLAGAGDTQYF
NA	TRBV7-9	TRBJ2-5	TRBD1	TGTGCCAGCAGCCCGAGGACAGGTGGACACCCACAGCAGTACTTC	CASSPRTGGHPQQYF
NA	TRBV5-1	TRBJ2-5	NA	TGCGCCAGCAGCTTGGGGACAGCAGAGACCCAGTACTTC	CASSLGTAETQYF
NA	TRBV7-2	TRBJ2-7	NA	TGTGCCAGCAGCTTAGCTTCAGGGGGAAGGACTAGCGAGCAGTACTTC	CASSLASGGRTSEQYF
NA	TRBV4-3	TRBJ2-1	TRBD1	TGCGCCAGCAGCCAACCCAGGACAGGGGGAAACAATGAGCAGTTCTTC	CASSQPRTGGNNEQFF
NA	TRBV6-5	TRBJ2-1	NA	TGTGCCAGCAGTTACCGAAGGAGGGACCGAACAAATGAGCAGTTCTTC	CASSYRRRDRTNEQFF